This TCR beta chain comes out of a study of blood T cell repertoires in COVID-19. The CDR3 contains 14 residues. Germline CDR1 is SGHTA and CDR2 is FQGNSA. V gave up 5 bases and J gave up 0 bases, with 9 bases separating them. The sample holds a few counts of this clone. Assay: immunoSEQ multiplex PCR; the TCRdb copy retains only in-frame clones and omits some. The table lists 200,000 to 250,000 clones, 60% to 85% of them singletons. This receptor was taken from a woman aged 70-85 years with acute or convalescent COVID-19. The sequencing input was peripheral blood. V gene TRBV7-2 combines with J gene TRBJ2-3; no reliable D call. The CDR3 DNA reads TGTGCCAGCAGCATCCAGGCGAGCACAGATACGCAGTATTTT. Translated: CASSIQASTDTQYF.